Listed here are 5 T cell receptor beta chains from one sample, sequenced in a study of blood T cells in healthy people across ages. The authors ran a second PCR of 7 to 11 cycles using a sample-barcoded 5' primer and a J-beta primer mix. One entry per CDR3 protein results from TCRdb running MiXCR on the 5' RACE reads. This sample has about 640,000 distinct CDR3 sequences, with around three fifths found just once. The specimen sequenced was blood. The receptors come from a man aged 55 to 69 in good health.

This clonotype appeared a few times. This chain joins TRBV4-2 and TRBJ2-1; D is tentatively TRBD1 or TRBD2 (5 bases each). Germline CDR1 LGHNA, CDR2 YNFKEQ. CDR3 size: 15 residues. The V end lost 0 bases, the J end lost 9 bases, and 15 bases lay between the germline ends. Written as DNA, the CDR3 is TGTGCCAGCAGCCAAGAACTGGGGCGTCGGGGTGAGCAGTTCTTC. Its translation: CASSQELGRRGEQFF.

This clonotype was detected only a few times. V gene TRBV6-6 combines with J gene TRBJ2-4, with no clear D. V lost 1 base and J 9 bases, leaving 13 bases between the germline ends. The CDR3 is made up of 14 amino acids. The germline CDR1 and CDR2 sequences are MNHNY and SVGAGI (reference sequence). DNA for the CDR3: TGTGCCAGCAGTTACTACGCCCAAGGCCCCATTCAGTACTTC. Translating gives CASSYYAQGPIQYF.

The table lists this clonotype with a few counts. The chain is built from TRBV20-1 and TRBJ2-4, with D possibly being TRBD2 (6 bases). The germline CDR1 and CDR2 sequences are DFQATT and SNEGSKA (reference sequence). The CDR3 sequence is 13 residues long. V gave up 5 bases and J gave up 13 bases, with 21 bases separating them. This CDR3 reads CSAEPLEGRKQYF. The CDR3 nucleotides read TGCAGTGCTGAACCCTTGGAGGGCCGTAAGCAGTACTTC.

The genes are TRBV28 and TRBJ1-5; no firm D call. The CDR3 has 13 amino acids. Between the trimmed V and J ends, which lost 3 bases and 5 bases, there was a span of 8 bases. Germline CDR1 reads MDHEN; CDR2 reads SYDVKM. The CDR3 loop reads CASSLVSDQPQHF. CDR3 sequence (DNA): TGTGCCAGCAGTTTGGTAAGCGATCAGCCCCAGCATTTT.

The chain combines TRBV2 with TRBJ2-1; D gene uncertain. CDR1 and CDR2 from the germline V gene are SNHLY and FYNNEI. V lost 5 bases, J lost 8 bases, and 7 bases lay in between. The CDR3 has 11 residues. The CDR3 DNA reads as TGTGCCAGCAGTAGGGCACATGAGCAGTTCTTC. It is translated as CASSRAHEQFF.